One sample yielded the 28 T cell receptor beta chains listed below, sequenced in a study of sequential checkpoint blockade in melanoma (dated by TCRdb to between 2018 and 2021). The method behind the library was the immunoSEQ multiplex PCR assay. TCRdb stores this immuneACCESS table with in-frame sequences only. Part of the clones is absent; in the studies checked, under half of the shortfall reflects unresolved V genes, and no reason is known for the rest. For this sample the table gives around 40,000 clones, of which roughly 85% were detected only once. Roughly an eighth of the sample belongs to the ten largest clones. Taken with the paper, the label for treatment or condition translates to: randomized to nivolumab then ipilimumab (arm A) or the reverse (arm B). Sample: CD8+ T cells sorted from blood (inferred from file names), taken from a patient given nivolumab and ipilimumab in sequence. Receptors originate from a human donor with melanoma.

The rearrangement joins TRBV27 to TRBJ1-4; D gene uncertain. Germline CDR1 and CDR2: MNHEY and SMNVEV (reference sequence). The CDR3 covers 15 residues. Trimming stripped 0 bases from V and 8 bases from J, with 13 bases between. The CDR3 region is CASSLSGWGGEKLFF. The CDR3 nucleotides are TGTGCCAGCAGTTTATCTGGGTGGGGAGGCGAAAAACTGTTTTTT.

The chain links TRBV7-3 to TRBJ2-1; TRBD1 agrees at 8 bases. Trimming took 0 bases from V and 5 from J; bases not matched to a gene: 3. This CDR3 has 15 residues. Per germline, CDR1 SGHTA and CDR2 FQGTGA. DNA of the CDR3: TGTGCCAGCAGCTTAACGCCAGGGGGCAACAATGAGCAGTTCTTC. Protein product: CASSLTPGGNNEQFF.

The chain combines TRBV5-1 with TRBJ2-1, with 9 bases fitting TRBD2. Germline V gene sequence: CDR1 SGHRS, CDR2 YFSETQ. The CDR3 consists of 15 residues. The junction had 4 bases not matched to a gene; V was cut back by 2 bases and J by 4 bases. CDR3 sequence: CASSLLAGDYNEQFF. The CDR3 coding sequence is TGCGCCAGCAGCTTACTAGCGGGTGATTACAATGAGCAGTTCTTC.

V is TRBV27 and J is TRBJ2-7, with TRBD2 matching over 8 bases. CDR1 is MNHEY, CDR2 SMNVEV, per germline (reference sequence). V shed 3 bases, J shed 3 bases, and the junction held 7 bases outside the gene matches. The CDR3 consists of 15 residues. The CDR3: CASSLSTSGYYEQYV. In DNA form, the CDR3 reads TGTGCCAGCAGTTTGAGTACTAGCGGCTACTACGAGCAGTACGTC.

The CDR3 nucleotides are TGTGCCAGCAGTTTGGGAGGGGAGGGCTATGGCTACACCTTC. Translating it yields CASSLGGEGYGYTF. The V gene is TRBV27, the J gene TRBJ1-2; tentative D call: TRBD1 (5 bases). V lost 3 bases, J lost 4 bases, and 12 bases lay in between. Per germline, CDR1 MNHEY and CDR2 SMNVEV (reference sequence). This CDR3 spans 14 amino acids.

V and J are TRBV27 and TRBJ2-5; D uncertain. Germline V gene sequence: CDR1 MNHEY, CDR2 SMNVEV (reference sequence). This CDR3 comprises 16 residues. V shed 5 bases and J shed 0 bases, with 16 bases lying between them. The DNA for the CDR3 is TGTGCCAGCAGTCCGTTATGGCAGGCCCACCAAGAGACCCAGTACTTC. The encoded protein is CASSPLWQAHQETQYF.

The chain couples TRBV28 to TRBJ2-7; the D is unclear. The CDR3 totals 14 residues. Germline loops: CDR1 MDHEN, CDR2 SYDVKM. Trimming pared 3 bases from V and 4 bases from J, leaving 13 bases between. In DNA, the CDR3 is TGTGCCAGCAGTTTCGTCAATAGAATTTACGAGCAGTACTTC. Its translation is CASSFVNRIYEQYF.

This chain connects TRBV29-1 to TRBJ1-1; D gene uncertain. Germline CDR1 SQVTM, CDR2 ANQGSEA. This CDR3 has 12 amino acids. The ends were cut back, 4 bases at V and 0 bases at J, with 6 bases in the middle. This chain's CDR3 is CSVVSMNTEAFF. CDR3 DNA: TGCAGCGTTGTTAGTATGAACACTGAAGCTTTCTTT. The full variable domain, rest sourced from reference TRBV29-1 and TRBJ1-1, is SAVISQKPSRDICQRGTSLTIQCQVDSQVTMMFWYRQQPGQSLTLIATANQGSEATYESGFVIDKFPISRPNLTFSTLTVSNMSPEDSSIYLCSVVSMNTEAFFGQGTRLTVV.

This clone occurred once. The rearrangement joins TRBV2 to TRBJ2-7; 9 bases align to TRBD1. Germline V CDR1 and CDR2: SNHLY, FYNNEI. The CDR3 is made up of 15 amino acids. The V segment lost 3 bases and the J segment 2 bases; nucleotides outside the gene matches: 5. CDR3 amino acids: CASSDRTGATYEQYF. The CDR3 bases are TGTGCCAGCAGTGATAGGACAGGGGCTACCTACGAGCAGTACTTC.

The CDR3 sequence is CASSTRGRISSDTQYF. CDR3 nucleotides: TGTGCCAGCAGTACCAGGGGGCGTATATCCTCAGATACGCAGTATTTT. The chain joins TRBV25-1 to TRBJ2-3, with 8 bases aligning to TRBD1. V was pared by 5 bases and J by 4 bases, with 11 bases of the junction left unmatched. CDR1 and CDR2 from the germline V gene are MGHDK and SYGVNS. The CDR3 runs 16 residues.

The chain couples TRBV7-9 to TRBJ2-1; D not certain. V dropped 3 bases and J dropped 0 bases, with 6 bases sitting between them. This CDR3 has 14 residues. Looked up from germline, CDR1 is SEHNR and CDR2 is FQNEAQ (reference sequence). This CDR3 is CASSFTNSYNEQFF. In nucleotides, the CDR3 is TGTGCCAGCAGCTTTACTAACTCCTACAATGAGCAGTTCTTC.

V and J are TRBV11-2 and TRBJ2-7, with 12 bases fitting TRBD2. This CDR3 has 16 amino acids. J was trimmed by 2 bases and V by 3 bases; bases with no gene match: 5. Germline CDR1 is SGHAT and CDR2 is FQNNGV. CDR3 residues: CASSFGLAGIAYEQYF. The CDR3, as DNA: TGTGCCAGCAGCTTCGGACTAGCGGGAATCGCCTACGAGCAGTACTTC.

The V gene is TRBV6-5, the J gene TRBJ2-1; no firm D call. CDR1 is MNHEY, CDR2 SVGAGI, per germline. V was clipped by 2 bases and J by 6 bases, with 8 bases between them. This CDR3 is built from 13 residues. This CDR3 reads CASSYGVANEQFF. CDR3 coding DNA: TGTGCCAGCAGTTACGGTGTAGCCAATGAGCAGTTCTTC.

This clone turned up a few times. The chain couples TRBV9 to TRBJ2-1, with 16 bases lining up with TRBD2. V lost 3 bases to trimming and J lost 9 bases; unmatched junction nucleotides: 6. Germline V gene sequence: CDR1 SGDLS, CDR2 YYNGEE. The CDR3 runs 16 residues. CDR3 sequence: CASSDGTSGRVREQFF. In DNA, the CDR3 is TGTGCCAGCAGCGACGGGACTAGCGGGAGGGTACGTGAGCAGTTCTTC.

The rearrangement links TRBV5-6 to TRBJ1-2; 9 positions match TRBD1. Germline V gene data show CDR1 as SGHDT and CDR2 as YYEEEE. V lost 4 bases to trimming and J lost 4 bases; unmatched junction nucleotides: 8. This CDR3 contains 15 residues. The CDR3 is CASSPEWTGVYGYTF. CDR3 DNA sequence: TGTGCCAGCAGCCCGGAATGGACAGGGGTCTATGGCTACACCTTC.

This sequence joins TRBV6-6 and TRBJ1-1; 7 bases agree with TRBD1. V was pared by 5 bases and J by 1 base, with 4 bases of the junction left unmatched. Germline CDR1 and CDR2: MNHNY and SVGAGI (reference sequence). CDR3 length: 14 amino acids. This CDR3 reads CASSDRDWNTEAFF. CDR3 coding DNA: TGTGCCAGCAGTGACAGGGACTGGAACACTGAAGCTTTCTTT.

V and J are TRBV13 and TRBJ2-3; TRBD2 matches 8 bases. CDR1 is PRHDT, CDR2 FYEKMQ, per germline (reference sequence). With V trimmed by 5 bases and J by 1 base, 8 bases remained unmatched. There are 16 residues in the CDR3. CDR3 region: CASSRAGGRGTDTQYF. The CDR3 DNA reads TGTGCCAGCAGCCGTGCGGGAGGTCGTGGCACAGATACGCAGTATTTT.

This clone came up once. The chain recombines TRBV27 with TRBJ2-7; D is unclear. Per the germline V gene, CDR1 is MNHEY and CDR2 is SMNVEV (reference sequence). The CDR3 sequence is 14 residues long. V was trimmed by 7 bases and J by 2 bases, leaving 15 bases between them. CDR3 sequence (DNA): TGTGCCAGCACCCAATCGGCGGTCCCCTACGAGCAGTACTTC. This encodes CASTQSAVPYEQYF.

CDR3 bases: TGTGCCAGCAGCAATCGACTAGCGGGGTACAATGAGCAGTTCTTC. It specifies CASSNRLAGYNEQFF. This chain connects TRBV7-9 to TRBJ2-1; 11 nucleotides line up with TRBD2. The CDR3 length is 15 residues. Germline V CDR1 and CDR2: SEHNR, FQNEAQ (reference sequence). With V trimmed by 5 bases and J by 4 bases, 4 bases remained unmatched.

The J gene is TRBJ2-3, the V gene TRBV7-9; maybe TRBD1 (6 bases). The germline V and J ends were trimmed by 5 bases and 2 bases, with 17 bases remaining between them. The CDR3 runs 16 residues. Germline loops: CDR1 SEHNR, CDR2 FQNEAQ (reference sequence). The CDR3 bases are TGTGCCAGCAGCCACGAGTCGGGACACACCACAGATACGCAGTATTTT. Translated: CASSHESGHTTDTQYF.

This rearrangement joins TRBV4-3 to TRBJ2-1; TRBD2 might be the D (6 bases). Germline CDR1 LGHNA, CDR2 YSLEER. The CDR3 runs 15 residues. V lost 4 bases, J lost 4 bases, and 14 bases lay in between. This chain's CDR3 is CASSPSVADYNEQFF. CDR3 in DNA: TGCGCCAGCAGCCCATCCGTAGCGGATTACAATGAGCAGTTCTTC.

This clone came up once. The chain joins TRBV19 to TRBJ2-2; TRBD1 agrees at 10 bases. CDR3 size: 16 residues. The germline V gene has CDR1 LNHDA and CDR2 SQIVND (reference sequence). V lost 6 bases to trimming and J lost 6 bases; unmatched junction nucleotides: 10. CDR3 residues: CASRQGDRGRSGELFF. Written as DNA, the CDR3 is TGTGCCAGTAGACAGGGGGACAGGGGTCGGTCCGGGGAGCTGTTTTTT.

The gene calls are TRBV18 and TRBJ2-7, with 7 nucleotides matching TRBD1. The J segment lost 7 bases and the V segment lost 4 bases, leaving 13 bases of the junction unmatched. Germline CDR1 and CDR2: KGHSH and LQKENI. This CDR3 comprises 15 residues. CDR3 region: CASSLSTGPKGEQYF. CDR3 DNA: TGTGCCAGCTCACTGTCGACAGGGCCAAAGGGGGAGCAGTACTTC.

This clone has a handful of counts. V and J are TRBV28 and TRBJ2-7; TRBD2 matches 9 bases. CDR1 and CDR2 (germline): MDHEN, SYDVKM. Unmatched junction bases numbered 23, after V lost 5 bases and J lost 6 bases. The length of the CDR3 is 19 residues. The CDR3 region is CASSPDRPSRLAGISEQYV. In nucleotides, the CDR3 is TGTGCCAGCAGTCCGGACAGGCCGTCGAGGCTAGCGGGAATCAGCGAGCAGTACGTC.

The chain has TRBV7-6 and TRBJ2-3; 8 bases match TRBD1. The germline gives CDR1 SGHVS, CDR2 FNYEAQ. J was trimmed by 2 bases and V by 2 bases; bases with no gene match: 3. The CDR3 loop spans 15 amino acids. CDR3 sequence: CASSLSDRVTDTQYF. For the CDR3, the DNA is TGTGCCAGCAGCTTATCGGACAGGGTCACAGATACGCAGTATTTT.

This chain links TRBV7-9 with TRBJ2-1; tentatively, D is TRBD1 (7 bases). V was cut by 10 bases and J by 7 bases, with 20 bases left in between. Germline CDR1 reads SEHNR; CDR2 reads FQNEAQ (reference sequence). This CDR3 has 14 residues. For the CDR3, the DNA is TGTGCCACCCGTACGTTGGAGGGGGCAAATGAGCAGTTCTTC. Translation: CATRTLEGANEQFF.

Only one count was recorded for this clone. The chain is built from TRBV27 and TRBJ2-7; 14 bases are shared with TRBD2. Germline CDR1 is MNHEY and CDR2 is SMNVEV (reference sequence). This CDR3 comprises 19 residues. Trimming at V came to 5 bases and at J to 0 bases, leaving 12 bases not matched to a gene. CDR3 DNA sequence: TGTGCCAGCAGTCCAGTACGAAAGACTAGCGGGAGGGCCTCCTACGAGCAGTACGTC. Translation gives CASSPVRKTSGRASYEQYV.

This clone was seen only once. Other DNA sequences in the same sample also yield this CDR3. This chain links TRBV7-9 with TRBJ1-1; possibly TRBD1 for D (6 bases). CDR1 and CDR2 (germline): SEHNR, FQNEAQ (reference sequence). The CDR3 covers 15 residues. Trimming removed 0 bases from V and 0 bases from J, with 8 bases in between. The CDR3 DNA follows: TGTGCCAGCAGCTTAGCCCAGGGGATGAACACTGAAGCTTTCTTT. Encoded protein: CASSLAQGMNTEAFF.